Sequencing of this T cell receptor beta chain was carried out in a study of T cell clonotyping in hematopoietic cell transplantation. Here immunoSEQ multiplex PCR was the method, and the copy in TCRdb shows in-frame clones only, minus some. In the table there are 15,000 to 20,000 clones, roughly 84% of which are singletons. Germline V lookup: CDR1 SEHNR, CDR2 FQNEAQ (reference sequence). This CDR3 region has 12 residues. As to this clone: Relative to the germline gene, one junction end is altered; a read error may explain this.

Material: peripheral blood mononuclear cells. This chain connects TRBV7-9 to TRBJ2-7, with D perhaps matching TRBD2 (5 bases). The receptor was derived from a man in his sixties in good health. Some clones in this sample may be carry-over from other donors' samples. The CDR3 spells CASSFDLGRRDF. The CDR3 DNA reads as TGTGCCAGCAGCTTTGATTTGGGCAGGCGGGACTTC.